The 14 T cell receptor beta chains in this list originate from one sample, sequenced in a study of PD-1 blockade in classical Hodgkin lymphoma. Sequencing was performed with immunoSEQ multiplex PCR; in TCRdb, only in-frame clones are kept and a portion is missing. The repertoire holds 25,000 to 35,000 clones, with around 94% as singletons. Time point defined: newly diagnosed, previously untreated cHL patient sample. The sequenced material came from peripheral blood mononuclear cells (PBMCs). The receptors were gathered from a human donor with classical Hodgkin lymphoma.

The V call is TRBV11-2, the J call TRBJ2-7; TRBD1 or TRBD2 may be the D gene (5 bases each). The V and J ends lost 0 bases and 3 bases respectively, with 18 bases between them. The CDR3 extends over 17 amino acids. In germline, CDR1 is SGHAT, CDR2 FQNNGV. The CDR3: CASSLDPGTYGGYEQYF. CDR3 nucleotide sequence: TGTGCCAGCAGCTTAGATCCTGGGACCTATGGGGGCTACGAGCAGTACTTC.

V gene TRBV6-5 combines with J gene TRBJ2-5, with TRBD2 as a possible D gene (5 bases). CDR1 is MNHEY and CDR2 is SVGAGI in the germline V gene. V lost 6 bases, J lost 2 bases, and 16 bases lay in between. This CDR3 is built from 15 residues. The CDR3 loop reads CASSPPGWGQETQYF. The CDR3 nucleotides are TGTGCCAGCAGCCCCCCGGGGTGGGGACAAGAGACCCAGTACTTC.

The rearrangement joins TRBV30 to TRBJ1-6; D is perhaps TRBD1 (5 bases). Germline V gene lookup returns CDR1 GTSNPN and CDR2 SVGIG (reference sequence). The V end lost 0 bases, the J end lost 2 bases, and 8 bases lay between the germline ends. This CDR3 spans 15 amino acids. The CDR3 bases are TGTGCCTGGAGTGTACTAGGGGCCTATAATTCACCCCTCCACTTT. Its translation: CAWSVLGAYNSPLHF.

The chain carries TRBV6-1 and TRBJ2-3, with D unclear. This CDR3 has 14 amino acids. CDR1 MNHNS and CDR2 SASEGT come from the germline V gene. The V and J ends lost 1 base and 1 base respectively, with 6 bases between them. CDR3 in amino acids: CASSEVARTDTQYF. In DNA, the CDR3 is TGTGCCAGCAGTGAAGTAGCCCGCACAGATACGCAGTATTTT.

The J gene is TRBJ1-5, the V gene TRBV27; D possibly corresponds to TRBD1 (5 bases). V was cut by 5 bases and J by 3 bases, with 11 bases left in between. CDR3 size: 14 residues. In germline, CDR1 is MNHEY, CDR2 SMNVEV (reference sequence). CDR3 loop: CASSLGADNQPQHF. The CDR3, as DNA: TGTGCCAGCAGTCTAGGGGCAGACAATCAGCCCCAGCATTTT.

The rearrangement uses TRBV7-8 and TRBJ2-2; D ambiguous. The V end lost 4 bases, the J end lost 1 base, and 10 bases lay between the germline ends. This CDR3 contains 15 residues. Germline assignment: CDR1 SGHVS and CDR2 FQNEAQ. The CDR3, as DNA: TGTGCCAGCAGCTCCCGTGGTCGGAACACCGGGGAGCTGTTTTTT. This encodes CASSSRGRNTGELFF.

The gene calls are TRBV27 and TRBJ2-7; D might be TRBD2 (5 bases). This CDR3 has 16 residues. Deletions cut 6 bases from V and 1 base from J, with 19 bases between. Germline V lookup: CDR1 MNHEY, CDR2 SMNVEV (reference sequence). In DNA form, the CDR3 reads TGTGCCAGCAGCCCCGTCGCGGCTAGCCGATCCTACGAGCAGTACTTC. This codes for CASSPVAASRSYEQYF.

The chain combines TRBV9 with TRBJ1-6; TRBD1 matches 8 bases. From germline, CDR1 is SGDLS and CDR2 YYNGEE. V trimming: 0 bases; J trimming: 9 bases; junction bases outside the gene matches: 2. This CDR3 has 14 amino acids. The CDR3 spells CASSVGDRGSPLHF. The CDR3 nucleotides read TGTGCCAGCAGCGTAGGAGACAGGGGTTCACCCCTCCACTTT.

This rearrangement joins TRBV7-9 to TRBJ2-2, with 8 bases that match TRBD1. The CDR3 has 15 amino acids. Unmatched junction bases numbered 5, after V lost 5 bases and J lost 3 bases. Germline V gene sequence: CDR1 SEHNR, CDR2 FQNEAQ (reference sequence). The CDR3 nucleotides read TGTGCCAGCAGCCCTGGACAGGGAGACACCGGGGAGCTGTTTTTT. It yields the protein CASSPGQGDTGELFF.

The V and J genes are TRBV5-6 and TRBJ1-2; D is undetermined. Germline CDR1 SGHDT, CDR2 YYEEEE. The CDR3 spans 13 residues. V lost 1 base and J lost 2, with 6 bases in between. CDR3 residues: CASSLLQNYGYTF. In DNA, the CDR3 is TGTGCCAGCAGCTTGTTACAGAACTATGGCTACACCTTC.

The table lists this clone with a few counts. This sequence joins TRBV6-5 and TRBJ1-2, with D unclear. Trimming removed 4 bases at V and 8 bases at J, with 11 bases between. Per germline, CDR1 MNHEY and CDR2 SVGAGI. The CDR3 totals 12 residues. The CDR3, as DNA: TGTGCCAGCAGTTTTCGGACCCTCGGCTACACCTTC. Translation: CASSFRTLGYTF.

The V call is TRBV2, the J call TRBJ2-1, with D maybe TRBD2 (5 bases). CDR3 length: 15 residues. The germline gives CDR1 SNHLY, CDR2 FYNNEI. Trimming removed 4 bases at V and 1 base at J, with 11 bases between. The CDR3 spells CASSGRRSSYNEQFF. In DNA form, the CDR3 reads TGTGCCAGCAGTGGAAGGAGGAGTTCCTACAATGAGCAGTTCTTC. Full variable domain (remainder filled in from reference TRBV2 and TRBJ2-1): EPEVTQTPSHQVTQMGQEVILRCVPISNHLYFYWYRQILGQKVEFLVSFYNNEISEKSEIFDDQFSVERPDGSNFTLKIRSTKLEDSAMYFCASSGRRSSYNEQFFGPGTRLTVL.

V usage is TRBV7-3 and J usage is TRBJ2-1, with a weak D call TRBD1 (6 bases). CDR3 size: 16 residues. Deletions cut 0 bases from V and 5 bases from J, with 14 bases between. Germline lookup yields CDR1 SGHTA and CDR2 FQGTGA. The CDR3 DNA is TGTGCCAGCAGCTTAACTGGGGGCGCGATGGACAATGAGCAGTTCTTC. This sequence encodes CASSLTGGAMDNEQFF.

The rearrangement uses TRBV30 and TRBJ2-2; the D gene is possibly TRBD1 (6 bases). The CDR3 spans 14 residues. Germline-derived CDR1 and CDR2 are GTSNPN and SVGIG (reference sequence). Trimming stripped 2 bases from V and 6 bases from J, with 13 bases between. CDR3 protein: CAWSKGHQAGELFF. The CDR3 bases are TGTGCCTGGAGTAAGGGACATCAGGCCGGGGAGCTGTTTTTT.